These 12 T cell receptor beta chains came from one sample sequenced in a study of response to subunit inactivated influenza vaccine. Each CDR3 protein is one row after TCRdb ran MiXCR on the RT-PCR reads. The data show about 610,000 distinct CDR3 sequences, roughly 15% seen once. Sample: PBMCs from blood, taken 11 to 12 days after vaccination. These receptors were obtained from a man between 45 and 60 years old who received an inactivated influenza vaccine.

This clonotype has only a few counts. V and J are TRBV9 and TRBJ2-1; D gene unclear. V was trimmed by 0 bases and J by 5 bases, leaving 12 bases between them. CDR1 and CDR2 (germline): SGDLS, YYNGEE. The CDR3 length is 15 residues. The CDR3 sequence: CASSVGIRADNEQFF. For the CDR3, the DNA is TGTGCCAGCAGCGTAGGTATCCGGGCAGACAATGAGCAGTTCTTC.

This clonotype occurred a few times. This chain joins TRBV20-1 and TRBJ2-1, with D possibly matching TRBD2 (6 bases). The CDR3 spans 14 residues. Germline V gene sequence: CDR1 DFQATT, CDR2 SNEGSKA (reference sequence). Deletions cut 4 bases from V and 6 bases from J, with 16 bases between. The CDR3 nucleotides are TGCAGTGCTAATCCCGGCGCGGGACGCAATGAGCAGTTCTTC. It is translated as CSANPGAGRNEQFF.

In this sample, this clonotype turned up a few times. The gene calls are TRBV7-2 and TRBJ2-5, with D perhaps TRBD2 (6 bases). Looked up from germline, CDR1 is SGHTA and CDR2 is FQGNSA. Trimming removed 3 bases from V and 4 bases from J, with 15 bases in between. This CDR3 contains 15 residues. DNA of the CDR3: TGTGCCAGCAGCTTGCGAAGACTAGGTCCAGAGACCCAGTACTTC. Protein product: CASSLRRLGPETQYF.

The chain recombines TRBV6-4 with TRBJ1-2; no definite D call. The CDR3 is made up of 15 amino acids. In germline, CDR1 is MRHNA, CDR2 SNTAGT. Trimming pared 7 bases from V and 3 bases from J, leaving 18 bases between. The CDR3 spells CASNKGPGLDYGYTF. CDR3 DNA: TGTGCCAGCAATAAAGGGCCGGGATTGGACTATGGCTACACCTTC.

This chain uses TRBV20-1 with TRBJ2-3; the D gene is possibly TRBD1 (6 bases). Trimming removed 6 bases from V and 2 bases from J, with 15 bases in between. CDR1 and CDR2 from the germline V gene are DFQATT and SNEGSKA (reference sequence). The CDR3 loop spans 14 amino acids. The CDR3 loop is CSARSRDNTDTQYF. The CDR3 nucleotides read TGCAGTGCCCGATCCCGGGACAACACAGATACGCAGTATTTT.

This clonotype was picked up many times. This rearrangement joins TRBV10-3 to TRBJ2-1; 10 bases line up with TRBD1. V was pared by 7 bases and J by 8 bases, with 8 bases of the junction left unmatched. Germline lookup yields CDR1 ENHRY and CDR2 SYGVKD. The CDR3 extends over 14 amino acids. The CDR3 sequence: CAITRTGGRDEQFF. The DNA for the CDR3 is TGTGCCATCACTCGGACAGGGGGGAGAGATGAGCAGTTCTTC.

The DNA of the CDR3 is TGCAGCGTTGTAGCGAACTCCTACGAGCAGTACTTC. Translated, it gives CSVVANSYEQYF. V and J are TRBV29-1 and TRBJ2-7; maybe TRBD2 (5 bases). Trimming pared 4 bases from V and 0 bases from J, leaving 7 bases between. The germline V gene has CDR1 SQVTM and CDR2 ANQGSEA. The CDR3 totals 12 residues.

This clonotype was recorded a few times. V is TRBV7-9 and J is TRBJ2-1; D may be TRBD1 (6 bases). The CDR3 consists of 17 residues. V shed 7 bases and J shed 2 bases, with 21 bases lying between them. Germline loops: CDR1 SEHNR, CDR2 FQNEAQ (reference sequence). CDR3 sequence: CASNSLGQGKPYNEQFF. DNA of the CDR3: TGTGCCAGCAACAGCTTGGGTCAGGGGAAGCCCTACAATGAGCAGTTCTTC.

This clonotype turned up a few times. This sequence joins TRBV20-1 and TRBJ1-4; D not certain. Germline V gene sequence: CDR1 DFQATT, CDR2 SNEGSKA (reference sequence). The CDR3 is made up of 13 amino acids. Trimming shortened V by 7 bases and J by 2 bases, and 11 bases separated the two germline ends. The CDR3 here is CSVATGTNEKLFF. The CDR3, as DNA: TGCAGTGTCGCGACGGGGACTAATGAAAAACTGTTTTTT.

This clonotype was detected many times. This chain connects TRBV12-3 or TRBV12-4 to TRBJ1-5; the D gene is possibly TRBD1 (5 bases). The CDR3 is made up of 15 amino acids. The ends were cut back, 5 bases at V and 7 bases at J, with 18 bases in the middle. CDR3 sequence (DNA): TGTGCCAGCAGTCCCTCCAAGGGAAAGGGGCAGCCCCAGCATTTT. Translation gives CASSPSKGKGQPQHF.

The sample holds a few counts of this clonotype. The CDR3 sequence is CSAGGQLNTEAFF. In DNA form, the CDR3 reads TGCAGTGCTGGGGGACAGCTGAACACTGAAGCTTTCTTT. J is TRBJ1-1 and V is TRBV20-1; 7 bases fit TRBD1. Germline loops: CDR1 DFQATT, CDR2 SNEGSKA (reference sequence). This CDR3 spans 13 amino acids. The junction had 3 bases not matched to a gene; V was cut back by 5 bases and J by 0 bases.

This clonotype was picked up one time. V usage is TRBV6-5 and J usage is TRBJ1-1; unclear D gene. Germline CDR1 and CDR2: MNHEY and SVGAGI. The CDR3 is made up of 15 amino acids. V shed 0 bases and J shed 1 base, with 9 bases lying between them. The CDR3 loop reads CASSYSVRQNTEAFF. The CDR3 coding sequence is TGTGCCAGCAGTTACTCGGTACGACAGAACACTGAAGCTTTCTTT.